This T cell receptor beta chain was found in a study of T cells in tuberculosis. The overall study: Blood was taken before or within 7 days of anti-tuberculosis therapy.

As for time point: new active TB diagnosis, blood taken before or within 7 days of starting treatment. Each patient had positive sputum smear microscopy and/or positive culture. With 0 bases removed from V and 8 bases from J, the gap between germline ends came to 10 bases. The CDR3 has 14 residues. Per the germline V gene, CDR1 is MNHEY and CDR2 is SMNVEV (reference sequence). Sequencing used immunoSEQ multiplex PCR; TCRdb keeps in-frame clones, though not all of them. The sample lists about 49,000 clones; about 95% were seen once. This chain links TRBV27 with TRBJ1-4, with D perhaps matching TRBD1 (5 bases). This receptor was identified in an adult with tuberculosis. The specimen comprised PBMCs, sampled at tuberculosis diagnosis. CDR3 sequence reads: CASSLSSGREKLFF. CDR3 nucleotides: TGTGCCAGCAGTTTATCGTCAGGGCGGGAAAAACTGTTTTTT.